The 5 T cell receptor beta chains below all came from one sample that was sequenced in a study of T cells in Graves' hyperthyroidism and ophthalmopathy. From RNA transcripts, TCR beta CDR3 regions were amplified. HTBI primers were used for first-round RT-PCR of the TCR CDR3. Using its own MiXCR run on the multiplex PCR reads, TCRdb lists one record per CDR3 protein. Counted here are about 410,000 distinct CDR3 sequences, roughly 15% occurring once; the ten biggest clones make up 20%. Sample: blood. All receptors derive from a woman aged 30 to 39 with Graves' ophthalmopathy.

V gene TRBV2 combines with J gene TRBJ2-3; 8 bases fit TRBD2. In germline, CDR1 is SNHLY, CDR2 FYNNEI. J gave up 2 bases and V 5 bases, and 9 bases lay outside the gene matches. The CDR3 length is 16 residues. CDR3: CASSTTSGGTTDTQYF. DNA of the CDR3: TGTGCCAGCAGTACTACTAGCGGAGGTACCACAGATACGCAGTATTTT.

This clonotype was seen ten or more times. CDR3 in amino acids: CASSLVTSGGAYEQYF. CDR3 DNA sequence: TGTGCCAGCAGCTTAGTTACCAGCGGGGGGGCGTACGAGCAGTACTTC. The rearrangement joins TRBV7-8 to TRBJ2-7; 10 bases are a match to TRBD2. The junction had 7 bases not matched to a gene; V was cut back by 1 base and J by 4 bases. This CDR3 has 16 residues. The germline gives CDR1 SGHVS, CDR2 FQNEAQ.

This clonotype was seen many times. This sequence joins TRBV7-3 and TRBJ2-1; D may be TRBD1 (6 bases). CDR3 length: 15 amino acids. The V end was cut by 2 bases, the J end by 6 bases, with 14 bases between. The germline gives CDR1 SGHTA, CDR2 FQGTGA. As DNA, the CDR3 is TGTGCCAGCAGCTTAGCCGGGACAATTGGCAATGAGCAGTTCTTC. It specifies CASSLAGTIGNEQFF.

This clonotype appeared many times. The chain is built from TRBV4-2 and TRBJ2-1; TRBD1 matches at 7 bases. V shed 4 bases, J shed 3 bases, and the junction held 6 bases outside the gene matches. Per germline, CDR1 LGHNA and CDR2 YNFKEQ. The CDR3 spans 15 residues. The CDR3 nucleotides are TGTGCCAGCAGCCTTGAGCGGACAGGCTACAATGAGCAGTTCTTC. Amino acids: CASSLERTGYNEQFF.

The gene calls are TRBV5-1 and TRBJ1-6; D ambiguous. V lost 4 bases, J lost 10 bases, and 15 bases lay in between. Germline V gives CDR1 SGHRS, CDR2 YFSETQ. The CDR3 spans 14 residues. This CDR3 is CASSMGDERSPLHF. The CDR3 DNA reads TGCGCCAGCAGCATGGGAGATGAGAGGTCACCCCTCCACTTT.